Shown below are 10 T cell receptor beta chains from a single sample sequenced in a study of identical twins. TCRdb fed the 5' RACE reads into MiXCR, producing one record per CDR3 protein. The sample yields nearly 900,000 distinct CDR3 sequences, over 9% seen once. Another study also made use of these data, one on yellow fever vaccine responses in identical twins.

The specimen sequenced was PBMCs. These TCRs come from a woman between 18 and 30 years old in good health.

This clonotype was found many times. The V and J genes are TRBV29-1 and TRBJ2-3; no clear D. Trimming left V 3 bases short and J 2 bases short, with 9 bases between. CDR3 length equals 13 residues. Germline values: CDR1 SQVTM, CDR2 ANQGSEA. This CDR3 reads CSVEGRLTDTQYF. Written as DNA, the CDR3 is TGCAGCGTTGAGGGCAGACTCACAGATACGCAGTATTTT.

Only a few counts were recorded for this clonotype. The V call is TRBV20-1, the J call TRBJ1-1; D possibly corresponds to TRBD1 (5 bases). The CDR3 spans 13 residues. Deletions cut 6 bases from V and 0 bases from J, with 11 bases between. Germline V gene data show CDR1 as DFQATT and CDR2 as SNEGSKA (reference sequence). DNA of the CDR3: TGCAGTGCCGGTCCAGGGTTGAACACTGAAGCTTTCTTT. This gives the protein CSAGPGLNTEAFF.

The chain employs TRBV5-1 and TRBJ2-3; TRBD1 aligns across 7 bases. Losses at the gene ends were 0 bases for V and 5 bases for J; bases not matched to a gene: 3. Germline V gene lookup returns CDR1 SGHRS and CDR2 YFSETQ. The CDR3 has 14 amino acids. CDR3 protein: CASSLEQGQDTQYF. CDR3 nucleotides: TGCGCCAGCAGCTTGGAACAGGGGCAAGATACGCAGTATTTT.

This clonotype was counted many times. The chain employs TRBV20-1 and TRBJ2-2; TRBD1 agrees at 8 bases. From germline, CDR1 is DFQATT and CDR2 SNEGSKA (reference sequence). Germline trimming cut 5 bases from V and 7 bases from J; bases unmatched to any gene: 9. This CDR3 contains 14 residues. Written as DNA, the CDR3 is TGCAGTGCTGCACGAGGACAGGGAGGCGGGGAGCTGTTTTTT. Its protein is CSAARGQGGGELFF.

This clonotype showed up many times. This chain joins TRBV28 and TRBJ2-1; TRBD1 matches 12 bases. CDR3 length equals 15 residues. CDR1 is MDHEN, CDR2 SYDVKM, per germline. The ends lost 6 bases at V and 6 bases at J; junction bases unmatched: 6. The CDR3 DNA reads TGTGCCAGCAGCACCGGGACAGGGGGCTCCAATGAGCAGTTCTTC. Its translation: CASSTGTGGSNEQFF.

This clonotype has more than one count but fewer than ten. This chain connects TRBV9 to TRBJ2-3, with TRBD2 identical over 13 bases. CDR3 length: 18 amino acids. The J segment lost 3 bases and the V segment lost 0 bases, leaving 7 bases of the junction unmatched. Germline assignment: CDR1 SGDLS and CDR2 YYNGEE. The CDR3 reads CASSVDFMTSGRTDTQYF. CDR3 DNA sequence: TGTGCCAGCAGCGTAGATTTTATGACTAGCGGGAGGACAGATACGCAGTATTTT.

The J gene is TRBJ1-5, the V gene TRBV5-5, with TRBD1 identical over 7 bases. This CDR3 comprises 15 residues. CDR1 SGHKS and CDR2 YYEKEE come from the germline V gene (reference sequence). Trimming took 3 bases from V and 7 from J; bases not matched to a gene: 10. The CDR3 spells CASSSFDREWQPQHF. Here the CDR3 DNA reads TGTGCCAGCAGCTCCTTCGACAGGGAGTGGCAGCCCCAGCATTTT.

This clonotype was picked up a small number of times. The gene calls are TRBV20-1 and TRBJ1-2, with 7 bases matching TRBD1. This CDR3 is 14 amino acids long. Germline CDR1 and CDR2: DFQATT and SNEGSKA (reference sequence). The V segment lost 0 bases and the J segment 8 bases; nucleotides outside the gene matches: 9. The CDR3 DNA reads TGCAGTGCTAGAGATGGGACAGCCCGCGTGGGCTACACCTTC. It yields the protein CSARDGTARVGYTF.

The V call is TRBV28, the J call TRBJ2-3; the match to TRBD2 covers 8 bases. The V gene's germline CDR1 is MDHEN and CDR2 SYDVKM. The V and J ends lost 6 bases and 7 bases, in that order; junction bases with no gene match: 9. The CDR3 spans 14 residues. CDR3 residues: CASRPSGGKYTQYF. CDR3 DNA sequence: TGTGCCAGCAGACCCTCGGGAGGGAAGTATACGCAGTATTTT.

A few counts support this clonotype. The chain is built from TRBV9 and TRBJ1-1; D perhaps matches TRBD1 (6 bases). Trimming removed 3 bases from V and 4 bases from J, with 19 bases in between. The CDR3 is 16 amino acids. The germline CDR1 and CDR2 sequences are SGDLS and YYNGEE. Written as DNA, the CDR3 is TGTGCCAGCAGCGACGGTGCAAACAGGGCGAGCACTGAAGCTTTCTTT. This gives the protein CASSDGANRASTEAFF.